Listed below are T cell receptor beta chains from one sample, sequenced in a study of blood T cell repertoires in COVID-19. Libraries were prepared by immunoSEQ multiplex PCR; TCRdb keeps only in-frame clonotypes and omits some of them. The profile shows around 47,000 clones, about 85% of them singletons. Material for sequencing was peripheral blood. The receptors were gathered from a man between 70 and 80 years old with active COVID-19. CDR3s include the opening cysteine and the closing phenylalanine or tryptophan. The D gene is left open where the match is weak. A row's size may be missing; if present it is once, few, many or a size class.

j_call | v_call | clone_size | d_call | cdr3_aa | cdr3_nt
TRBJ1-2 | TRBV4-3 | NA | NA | CASSQDRMGSGGYTF | TGCGCCAGCAGCCAAGATCGAATGGGGAGCGGGGGCTACACCTTC
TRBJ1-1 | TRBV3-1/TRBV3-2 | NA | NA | CASSLLPGAAEAFF | TGTGCCAGCAGCCTCCTTCCAGGGGCAGCTGAAGCTTTCTTT
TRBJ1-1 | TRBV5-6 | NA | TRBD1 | CASSDRVVAFF | TGTGCCAGCAGCGACAGGGTTGTAGCTTTCTTT
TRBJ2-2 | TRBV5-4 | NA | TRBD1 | CASSKDRGDTGELFF | TGTGCCAGCAGCAAGGACAGGGGCGACACCGGGGAGCTGTTTTTT
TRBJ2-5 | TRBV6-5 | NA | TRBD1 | CASPDRDEETQYF | TGTGCCAGTCCGGACAGGGATGAGGAGACCCAGTACTTC
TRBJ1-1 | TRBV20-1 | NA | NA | CSASQGPEAFF | TGCAGTGCGTCCCAGGGGCCTGAAGCTTTCTTT
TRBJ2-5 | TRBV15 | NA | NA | CATSRARAVETQYF | TGTGCCACCAGCAGAGCGCGAGCTGTGGAGACCCAGTACTTC
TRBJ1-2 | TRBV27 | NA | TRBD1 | CASSLGQGRSYYGYTF | TGTGCCAGCAGTCTCGGACAGGGGAGATCTTACTATGGCTACACCTTC
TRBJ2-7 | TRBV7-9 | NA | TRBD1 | CASSPPDRFYEQYF | TGTGCCAGCAGCCCACCGGACAGGTTCTACGAGCAGTACTTC
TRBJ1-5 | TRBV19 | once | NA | CASSISDSNQPQHF | TGTGCCAGTAGTATATCAGATAGCAATCAGCCCCAGCATTTT
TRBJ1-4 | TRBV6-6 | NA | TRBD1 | CASSYGQVTNEKLFF | TGTGCCAGCAGTTACGGACAGGTCACTAATGAAAAACTGTTTTTT
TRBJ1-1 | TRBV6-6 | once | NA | CASSSPGFTEAFF | TGTGCCAGCAGTTCTCCGGGGTTCACTGAAGCTTTCTTT
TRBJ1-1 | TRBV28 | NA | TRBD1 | CASLNAHRGTAFF | TGTGCCAGCCTGAACGCTCACAGGGGGACGGCTTTCTTT
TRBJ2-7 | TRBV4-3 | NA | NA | CASSQDHRTGFYEQYF | TGCGCCAGCAGCCAAGACCACAGAACAGGGTTCTACGAGCAGTACTTC
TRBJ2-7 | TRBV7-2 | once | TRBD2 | CASSSGGGFVQYF | TGTGCCAGCAGCTCTGGGGGGGGATTCGTGCAGTACTTC
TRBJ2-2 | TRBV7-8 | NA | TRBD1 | CASSPTGGGELFF | TGTGCCAGCAGTCCGACAGGGGGCGGGGAGCTGTTTTTT
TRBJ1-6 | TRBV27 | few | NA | CASSTLNSPLHF | TGTGCCAGCAGTACGCTAAATTCACCCCTCCACTTT
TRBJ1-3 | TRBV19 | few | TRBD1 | CASGVEGAYTIYF | TGTGCCAGCGGAGTCGAGGGGGCTTACACCATATATTTT
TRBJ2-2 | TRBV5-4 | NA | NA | CASSWQGGGGELFF | TGTGCCAGCAGCTGGCAGGGAGGTGGCGGGGAGCTGTTTTTT
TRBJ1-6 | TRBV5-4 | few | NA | CASSYLEKPLHF | TGTGCCAGCAGCTACCTTGAGAAACCCCTCCACTTT
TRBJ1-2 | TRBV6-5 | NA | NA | CASSYSSRNGYTF | TGTGCCAGCAGTTACTCCAGCAGGAATGGCTACACCTTC
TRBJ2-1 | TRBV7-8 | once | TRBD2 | CASSLRGSSYNEQFF | TGTGCCAGCAGCTTGCGCGGGAGCTCCTACAATGAGCAGTTCTTC
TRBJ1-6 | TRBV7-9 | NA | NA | CASHTSGLGSPLHF | TGTGCCAGCCATACGTCCGGTCTCGGTTCACCCCTCCACTTT
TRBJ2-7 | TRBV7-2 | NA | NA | CASSPRQAAYEQYF | TGTGCCAGCAGCCCCAGACAGGCAGCGTACGAGCAGTACTTC
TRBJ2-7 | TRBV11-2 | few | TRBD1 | CASSSPGTGDYEQYF | TGTGCCAGCAGCTCCCCCGGGACAGGGGACTACGAGCAGTACTTC
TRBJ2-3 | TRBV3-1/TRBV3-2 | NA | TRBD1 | CASGYRGRDTQYF | TGTGCCAGCGGCTACAGGGGTAGAGATACGCAGTATTTT
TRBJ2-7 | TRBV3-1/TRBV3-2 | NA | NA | CASTGARSYEQYF | TGTGCCAGCACAGGGGCTCGCTCCTACGAGCAGTACTTC
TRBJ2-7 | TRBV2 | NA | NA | CASSEPPVYEQYF | TGTGCCAGCAGTGAGCCGCCGGTTTACGAGCAGTACTTC
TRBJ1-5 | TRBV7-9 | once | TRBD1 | CASSLSGTTGVNQPQHF | TGTGCCAGCAGCTTATCCGGAACCACAGGGGTAAACCAGCCCCAGCATTTT
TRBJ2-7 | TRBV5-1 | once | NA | CASSLVGDEQYF | TGCGCCAGCAGCTTGGTCGGAGACGAGCAGTACTTC
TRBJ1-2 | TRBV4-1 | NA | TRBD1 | CASSQDDGTGAVYGYTF | TGCGCCAGCAGCCAAGATGATGGGACAGGGGCCGTATATGGCTACACCTTC
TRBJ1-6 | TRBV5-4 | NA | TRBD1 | CASSPGRGLPSPLHF | TGTGCCAGCAGCCCCGGCAGGGGGCTCCCCTCACCCCTCCACTTT
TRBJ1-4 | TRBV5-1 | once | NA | CASSLGVRRTNEKLFF | TGCGCCAGCAGCTTGGGGGTTAGGAGAACTAATGAAAAACTGTTTTTT
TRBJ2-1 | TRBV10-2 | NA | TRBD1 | CASRGQGMYEQFF | TGCGCCAGCAGGGGACAGGGGATGTATGAGCAGTTCTTC
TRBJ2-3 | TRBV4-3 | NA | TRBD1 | CASSSRQGPDTQYF | TGCGCCAGCAGCTCCCGACAGGGGCCCGATACGCAGTATTTT
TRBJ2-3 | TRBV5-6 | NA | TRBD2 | CASSRRGAEDTQYF | TGTGCCAGCAGCCGGCGGGGGGCGGAAGATACGCAGTATTTT
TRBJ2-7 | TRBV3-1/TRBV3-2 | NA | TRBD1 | CASSPGFGTGTYEQYF | TGTGCCAGCAGCCCAGGGTTCGGGACAGGTACCTACGAGCAGTACTTC
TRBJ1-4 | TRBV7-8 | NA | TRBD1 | CASSHGQAGNEKLFF | TGTGCCAGCAGCCACGGACAGGCGGGTAATGAAAAACTGTTTTTT
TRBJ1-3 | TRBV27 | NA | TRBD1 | CASRKQGEPGNTIYF | TGTGCCAGCAGGAAACAGGGGGAACCTGGAAACACCATATATTTT
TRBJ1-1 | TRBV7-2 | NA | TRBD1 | CASSLTQGTEAFF | TGTGCCAGCAGCCTAACACAGGGGACTGAAGCTTTCTTT
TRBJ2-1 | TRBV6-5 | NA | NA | CASSYSGSLNNEQFF | TGTGCCAGCAGTTATAGCGGTTCCCTAAACAATGAGCAGTTCTTC
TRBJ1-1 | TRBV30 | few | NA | CAWSVLRLNTEAFF | TGTGCCTGGAGTGTCCTCCGGTTGAACACTGAAGCTTTCTTT
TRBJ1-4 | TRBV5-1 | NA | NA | CASAAGVDNEKLFF | TGCGCCAGCGCGGCAGGGGTGGATAATGAAAAACTGTTTTTT
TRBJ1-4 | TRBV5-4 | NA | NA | CASSLQANEKLFF | TGTGCCAGCAGCTTGCAGGCTAATGAAAAACTGTTTTTT
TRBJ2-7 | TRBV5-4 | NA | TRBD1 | CASSLGQGFYQGEQYF | TGTGCCAGCAGCTTGGGACAGGGGTTTTATCAAGGCGAGCAGTACTTC
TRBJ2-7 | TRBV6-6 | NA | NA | CASSPGVEQYF | TGTGCCAGCAGCCCGGGGGTTGAGCAGTACTTC
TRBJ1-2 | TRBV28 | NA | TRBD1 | CASRPGTGDYGYTF | TGTGCCAGCAGGCCCGGGACAGGGGACTATGGCTACACCTTC
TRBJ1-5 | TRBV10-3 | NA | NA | CAISDRMNQPQHF | TGTGCCATCAGTGACAGGATGAATCAGCCCCAGCATTTT
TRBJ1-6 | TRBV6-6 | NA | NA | CASSYLDSPLHF | TGTGCCAGCAGTTACCTCGATTCACCCCTCCACTTT
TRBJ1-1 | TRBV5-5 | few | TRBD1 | CASSLGDRDYTEAFF | TGTGCCAGCAGCTTGGGGGACAGGGATTACACTGAAGCTTTCTTT
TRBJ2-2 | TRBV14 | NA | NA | CASSQEVVTLNTGELFF | TGTGCCAGCAGCCAAGAAGTAGTCACTTTAAACACCGGGGAGCTGTTTTTT
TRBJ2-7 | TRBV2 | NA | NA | CASRGDTSYEQYF | TGTGCCAGCAGGGGGGACACCTCCTACGAGCAGTACTTC
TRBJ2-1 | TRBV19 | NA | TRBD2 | CASSIHRLAGAPFGSYNEQFF | TGTGCCAGTAGTATACACAGACTAGCGGGGGCCCCTTTTGGCTCCTACAATGAGCAGTTCTTC
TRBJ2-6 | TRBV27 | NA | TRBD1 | CASSLSARGPGANVLTF | TGTGCCAGCAGTTTATCGGCCAGGGGGCCTGGGGCCAACGTCCTGACTTTC